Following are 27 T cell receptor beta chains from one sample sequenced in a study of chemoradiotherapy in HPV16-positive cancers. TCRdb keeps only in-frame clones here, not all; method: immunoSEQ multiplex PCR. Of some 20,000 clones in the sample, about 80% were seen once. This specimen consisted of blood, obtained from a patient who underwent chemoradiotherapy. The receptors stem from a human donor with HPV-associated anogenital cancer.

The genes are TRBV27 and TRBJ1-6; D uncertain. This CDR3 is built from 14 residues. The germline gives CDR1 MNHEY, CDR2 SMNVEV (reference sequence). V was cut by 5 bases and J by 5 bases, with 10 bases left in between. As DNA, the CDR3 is TGTGCCAGCAGTGTCCACAGAGATAATTCACCCCTCCACTTT. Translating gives CASSVHRDNSPLHF.

The CDR3 sequence is CASSPLVDRGLKKLFF. The CDR3 DNA is TGTGCCAGCAGCCCCCTCGTAGACAGGGGACTTAAAAAACTGTTTTTT. This chain uses TRBV7-9 with TRBJ1-4, with 8 bases identical to TRBD1. From germline, CDR1 is SEHNR and CDR2 FQNEAQ (reference sequence). CDR3 length: 16 amino acids. After removal of 5 bases from V and 9 bases from J, the junction contained 14 bases not matched to a gene.

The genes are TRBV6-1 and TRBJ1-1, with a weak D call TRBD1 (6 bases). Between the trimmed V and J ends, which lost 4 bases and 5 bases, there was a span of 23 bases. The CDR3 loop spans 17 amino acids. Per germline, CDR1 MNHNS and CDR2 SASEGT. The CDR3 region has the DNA TGTGCCAGCAGTGTGCCCGAAACAGGGCGGTGGCTAACTGAAGCTTTCTTT. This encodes CASSVPETGRWLTEAFF.

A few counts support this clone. The CDR3 sequence: CASSSPARGSEAFF. As DNA, the CDR3 is TGTGCCAGCAGCTCACCGGCGAGGGGTTCTGAAGCTTTCTTT. The chain couples TRBV7-2 to TRBJ1-1; perhaps TRBD1 as D (5 bases). V was clipped by 4 bases and J by 6 bases, with 15 bases between them. CDR1 SGHTA and CDR2 FQGNSA come from the germline V gene. This CDR3 region has 14 residues.

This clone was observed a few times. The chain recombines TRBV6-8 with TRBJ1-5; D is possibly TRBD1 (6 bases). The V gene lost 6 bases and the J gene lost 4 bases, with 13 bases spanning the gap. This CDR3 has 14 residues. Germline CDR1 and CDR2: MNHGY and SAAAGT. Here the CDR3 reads CASSPHRVNQPQHF. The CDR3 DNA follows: TGTGCCAGCAGCCCTCACAGGGTTAATCAGCCCCAGCATTTT.

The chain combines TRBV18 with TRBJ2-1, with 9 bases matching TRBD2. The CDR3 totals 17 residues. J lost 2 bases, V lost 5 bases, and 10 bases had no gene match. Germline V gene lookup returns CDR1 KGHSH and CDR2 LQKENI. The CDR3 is CASSRDFASGAYNEQFF. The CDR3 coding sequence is TGTGCCAGCTCAAGGGATTTCGCTAGCGGGGCCTACAATGAGCAGTTCTTC.

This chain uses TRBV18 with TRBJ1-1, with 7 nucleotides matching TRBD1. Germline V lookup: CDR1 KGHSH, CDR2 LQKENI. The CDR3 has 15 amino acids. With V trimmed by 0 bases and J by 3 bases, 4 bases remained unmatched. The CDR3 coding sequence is TGTGCCAGCTCACCACCGCAGGGGGGGGACACTGAAGCTTTCTTT. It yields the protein CASSPPQGGDTEAFF. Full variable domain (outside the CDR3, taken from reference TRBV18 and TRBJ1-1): NAGVMQNPRHLVRRRGQEARLRCSPMKGHSHVYWYRQLPEEGLKFMVYLQKENIIDESGMPKERFSAEFPKEGPSILRIQQVVRGDSAAYFCASSPPQGGDTEAFFGQGTRLTVV.

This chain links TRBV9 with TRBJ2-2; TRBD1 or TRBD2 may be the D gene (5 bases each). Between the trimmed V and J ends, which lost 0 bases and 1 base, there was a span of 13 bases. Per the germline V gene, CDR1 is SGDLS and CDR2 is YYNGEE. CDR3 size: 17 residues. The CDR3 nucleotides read TGTGCCAGCAGCGTAGGATCTTCGGGGCGGAACACCGGGGAGCTGTTTTTT. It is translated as CASSVGSSGRNTGELFF.

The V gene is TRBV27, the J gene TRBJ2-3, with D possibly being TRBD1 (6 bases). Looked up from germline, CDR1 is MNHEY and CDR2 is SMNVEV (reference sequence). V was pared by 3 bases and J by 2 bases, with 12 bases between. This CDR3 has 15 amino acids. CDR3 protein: CASSFLGADTDTQYF. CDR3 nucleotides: TGTGCCAGCAGTTTCTTGGGGGCGGACACAGATACGCAGTATTTT.

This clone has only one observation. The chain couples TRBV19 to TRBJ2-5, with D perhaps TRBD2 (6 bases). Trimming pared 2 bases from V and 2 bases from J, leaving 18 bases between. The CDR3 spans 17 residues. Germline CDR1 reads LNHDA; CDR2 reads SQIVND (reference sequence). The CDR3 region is CASSILAIGGRQETQYF. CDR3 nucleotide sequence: TGTGCCAGTAGTATACTGGCTATTGGAGGGCGGCAAGAGACCCAGTACTTC.

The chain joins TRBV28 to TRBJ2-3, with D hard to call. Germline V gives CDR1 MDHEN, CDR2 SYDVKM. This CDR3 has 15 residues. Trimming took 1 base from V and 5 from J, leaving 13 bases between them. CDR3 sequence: CASSLSPLEVDTQYF. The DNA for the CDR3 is TGTGCCAGCAGTTTATCCCCGCTAGAAGTAGATACGCAGTATTTT.

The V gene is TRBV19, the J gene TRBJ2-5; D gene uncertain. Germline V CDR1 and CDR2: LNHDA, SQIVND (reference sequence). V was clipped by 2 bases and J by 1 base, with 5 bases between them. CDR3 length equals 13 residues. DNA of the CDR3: TGTGCCAGTAGTATACAGGCCCAAGAGACCCAGTACTTC. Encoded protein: CASSIQAQETQYF.

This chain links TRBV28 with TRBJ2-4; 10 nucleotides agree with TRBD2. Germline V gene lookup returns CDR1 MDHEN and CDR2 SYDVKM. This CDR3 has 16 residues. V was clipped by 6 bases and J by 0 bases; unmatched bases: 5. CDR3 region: CASRRSGGAAKNIQYF. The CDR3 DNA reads TGTGCCAGCAGGCGAAGCGGGGGGGCAGCCAAAAACATTCAGTACTTC.

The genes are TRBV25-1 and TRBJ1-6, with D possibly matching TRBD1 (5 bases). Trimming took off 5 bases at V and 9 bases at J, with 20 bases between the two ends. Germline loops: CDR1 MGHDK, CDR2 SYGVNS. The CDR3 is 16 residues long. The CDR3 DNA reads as TGTGCCAGCAGTCGCGCCGGTGGTAAGGGGCTTTCACCCCTCCACTTT. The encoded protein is CASSRAGGKGLSPLHF.

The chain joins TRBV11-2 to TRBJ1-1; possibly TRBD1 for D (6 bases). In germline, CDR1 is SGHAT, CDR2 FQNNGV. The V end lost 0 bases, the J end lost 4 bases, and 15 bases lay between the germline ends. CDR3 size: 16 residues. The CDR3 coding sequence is TGTGCCAGCAGCTTAGATCGGGTTTCAGGGGCCACTGAAGCTTTCTTT. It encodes CASSLDRVSGATEAFF.

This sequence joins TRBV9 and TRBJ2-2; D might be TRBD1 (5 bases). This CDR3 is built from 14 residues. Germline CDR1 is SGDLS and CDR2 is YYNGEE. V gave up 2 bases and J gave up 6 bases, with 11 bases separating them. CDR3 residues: CASSVSARAGELFF. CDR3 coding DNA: TGTGCCAGCAGCGTCTCGGCCAGGGCCGGGGAGCTGTTTTTT.

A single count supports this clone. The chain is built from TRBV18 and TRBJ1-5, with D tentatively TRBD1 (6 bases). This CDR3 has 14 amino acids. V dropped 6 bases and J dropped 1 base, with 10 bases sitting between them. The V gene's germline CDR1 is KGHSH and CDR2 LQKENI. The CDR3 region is CASSRGGSNQPQHF. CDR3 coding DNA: TGTGCCAGCTCCAGGGGCGGAAGCAATCAGCCCCAGCATTTT.

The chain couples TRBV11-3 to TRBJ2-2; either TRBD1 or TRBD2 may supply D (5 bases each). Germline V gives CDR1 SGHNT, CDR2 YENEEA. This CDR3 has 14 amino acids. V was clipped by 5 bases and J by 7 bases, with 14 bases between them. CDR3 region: CASSQDGGNGELFF. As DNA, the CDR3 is TGTGCCAGCAGCCAAGATGGGGGTAACGGGGAGCTGTTTTTT.

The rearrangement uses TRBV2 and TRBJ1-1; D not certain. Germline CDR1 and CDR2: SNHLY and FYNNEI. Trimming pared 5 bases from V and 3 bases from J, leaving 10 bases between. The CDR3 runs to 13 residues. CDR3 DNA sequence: TGTGCCAGCAGTTTAGGAACTGACACTGAAGCTTTCTTT. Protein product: CASSLGTDTEAFF.

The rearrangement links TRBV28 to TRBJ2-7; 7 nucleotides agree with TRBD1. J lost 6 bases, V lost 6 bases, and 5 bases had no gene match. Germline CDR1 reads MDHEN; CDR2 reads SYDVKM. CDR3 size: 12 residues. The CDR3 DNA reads TGTGCCAGCAGACAAACAGGGGTCGAGCAGTACTTC. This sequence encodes CASRQTGVEQYF.

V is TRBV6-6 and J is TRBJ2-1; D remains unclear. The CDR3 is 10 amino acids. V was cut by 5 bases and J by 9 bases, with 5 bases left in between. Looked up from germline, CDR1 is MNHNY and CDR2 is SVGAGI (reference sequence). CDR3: CASSMGEQFF. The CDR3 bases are TGTGCCAGCAGTATGGGTGAGCAGTTCTTC.

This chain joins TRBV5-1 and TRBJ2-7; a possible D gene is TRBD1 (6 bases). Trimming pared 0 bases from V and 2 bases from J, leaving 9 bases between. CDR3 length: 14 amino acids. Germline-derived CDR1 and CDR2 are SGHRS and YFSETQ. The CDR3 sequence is CASSLGTETYEQYF. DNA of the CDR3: TGCGCCAGCAGCTTGGGGACAGAAACCTACGAGCAGTACTTC.

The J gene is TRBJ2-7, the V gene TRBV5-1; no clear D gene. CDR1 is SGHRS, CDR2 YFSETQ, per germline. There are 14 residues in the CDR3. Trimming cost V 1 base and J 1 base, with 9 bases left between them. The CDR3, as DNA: TGCGCCAGCAGCTTGACAGTCCCATCCTACGAGCAGTACTTC. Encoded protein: CASSLTVPSYEQYF.

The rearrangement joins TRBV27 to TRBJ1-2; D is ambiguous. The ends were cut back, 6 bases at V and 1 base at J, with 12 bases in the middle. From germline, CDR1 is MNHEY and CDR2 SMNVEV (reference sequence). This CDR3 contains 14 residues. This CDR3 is CASRRTGINYGYTF. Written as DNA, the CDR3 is TGTGCCAGCAGAAGGACGGGTATTAACTATGGCTACACCTTC.

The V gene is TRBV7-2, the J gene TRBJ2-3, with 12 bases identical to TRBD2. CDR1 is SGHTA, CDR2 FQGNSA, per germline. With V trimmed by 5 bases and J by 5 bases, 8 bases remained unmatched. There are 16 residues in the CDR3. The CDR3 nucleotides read TGTGCCAGCAGCCGCGGACTAGCGGGGTGGGAAGATACGCAGTATTTT. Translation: CASSRGLAGWEDTQYF. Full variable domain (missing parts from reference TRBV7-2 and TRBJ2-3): GAGVSQSPSNKVTEKGKDVELRCDPISGHTALYWYRQSLGQGLEFLIYFQGNSAPDKSGLPSDRFSAERTGGSVSTLTIQRTQQEDSAVYLCASSRGLAGWEDTQYFGPGTRLTVL.

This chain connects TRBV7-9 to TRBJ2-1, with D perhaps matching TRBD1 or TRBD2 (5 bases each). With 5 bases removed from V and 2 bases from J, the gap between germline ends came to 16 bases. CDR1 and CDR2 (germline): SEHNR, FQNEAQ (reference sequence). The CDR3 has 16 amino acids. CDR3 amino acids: CASSDFRDEPYNEQFF. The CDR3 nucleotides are TGTGCCAGCAGCGATTTCCGGGACGAACCCTACAATGAGCAGTTCTTC. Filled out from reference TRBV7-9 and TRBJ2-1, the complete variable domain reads DTGVSQNPRHKITKRGQNVTFRCDPISEHNRLYWYRQTLGQGPEFLTYFQNEAQLEKSRLLSDRFSAERPKGSFSTLEIQRTEQGDSAMYLCASSDFRDEPYNEQFFGPGTRLTVL.

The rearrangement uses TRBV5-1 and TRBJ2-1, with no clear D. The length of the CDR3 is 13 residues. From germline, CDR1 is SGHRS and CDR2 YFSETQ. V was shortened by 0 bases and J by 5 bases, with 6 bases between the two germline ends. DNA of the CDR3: TGCGCCAGCAGCTTGGCAGTTAACAATGAGCAGTTCTTC. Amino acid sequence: CASSLAVNNEQFF.